The present T cell receptor beta chain was sequenced within a study of regulatory T cells in long-lasting Graves disease. Study observations and caveats: A greater number of public clonotypes (over 2,500) was shared by persistent patients than by new patients (about 890).

In building TCR beta libraries, iRepertoire HTBI primers were used together with Arm-PCR of CDR3 regions. TCRdb reprocessed the multiplex PCR reads with MiXCR, giving one entry per CDR3 protein. Of about 440,000 distinct CDR3 sequences in the sample, about 15% are singletons; the top ten hold roughly 17%. The CDR3 covers 13 residues. CDR1 DFQATT and CDR2 SNEGSKA come from the germline V gene (reference sequence). V shed 1 base and J shed 2 bases, with 6 bases lying between them. Time point: newly diagnosed GD, antithyroid drugs for less than 3 months. The authors made the TCR library using RNA they extracted from PBMCs. This clonotype was seen only a few times. Its target is not known. The same sample was also used in a study of T cells in Graves' hyperthyroidism and ophthalmopathy. From that report: Graves' hyperthyroidism without ophthalmopathy progression within 18 months was termed stable. Each patient was aged 18 to 65 and had newly diagnosed hyperthyroidism of under 2 months' duration. Patients were excluded for uncontrolled infection, other autoimmune disease, pregnancy or lactation.

The receptor comes from a woman in her thirties with Graves disease. Sequencing was performed on peripheral blood mononuclear cells (PBMCs), taken at new diagnosis, from a patient treated with antithyroid drugs. This chain connects TRBV20-1 to TRBJ1-5, with a weak D call TRBD1 (5 bases). CDR3 protein: CSARVQGNQPQHF. The CDR3 nucleotides read TGCAGTGCTAGAGTACAGGGCAATCAGCCCCAGCATTTT.